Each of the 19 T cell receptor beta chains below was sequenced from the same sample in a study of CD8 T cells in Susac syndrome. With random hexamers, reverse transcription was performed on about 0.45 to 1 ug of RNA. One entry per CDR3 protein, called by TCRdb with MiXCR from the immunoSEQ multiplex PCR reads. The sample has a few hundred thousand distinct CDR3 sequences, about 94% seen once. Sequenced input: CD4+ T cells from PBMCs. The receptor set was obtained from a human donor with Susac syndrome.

CDR3 coding DNA: TGTGCCAGTAGAGCCCGGTACTCTAACTATGGCTACACCTTC. Its protein product is CASRARYSNYGYTF. The chain employs TRBV19 and TRBJ1-2; D gene unclear. The CDR3 covers 14 residues. Trimming took off 6 bases at V and 0 bases at J, with 11 bases between the two ends. CDR1 is LNHDA and CDR2 is SQIVND in the germline V gene (reference sequence).

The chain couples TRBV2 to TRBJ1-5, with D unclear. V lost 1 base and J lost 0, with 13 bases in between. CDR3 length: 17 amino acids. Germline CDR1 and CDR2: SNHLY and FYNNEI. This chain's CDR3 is CASSEVSPSDSNQPQHF. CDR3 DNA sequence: TGTGCCAGCAGTGAAGTGTCGCCGTCGGATAGCAATCAGCCCCAGCATTTT. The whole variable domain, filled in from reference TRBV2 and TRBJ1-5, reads EPEVTQTPSHQVTQMGQEVILRCVPISNHLYFYWYRQILGQKVEFLVSFYNNEISEKSEIFDDQFSVERPDGSNFTLKIRSTKLEDSAMYFCASSEVSPSDSNQPQHFGDGTRLSIL.

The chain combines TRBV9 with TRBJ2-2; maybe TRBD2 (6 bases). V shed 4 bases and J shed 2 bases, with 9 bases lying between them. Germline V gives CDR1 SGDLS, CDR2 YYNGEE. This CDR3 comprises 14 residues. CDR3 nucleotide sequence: TGTGCCAGCAGCTGGACTAAAAACACCGGGGAGCTGTTTTTT. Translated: CASSWTKNTGELFF.

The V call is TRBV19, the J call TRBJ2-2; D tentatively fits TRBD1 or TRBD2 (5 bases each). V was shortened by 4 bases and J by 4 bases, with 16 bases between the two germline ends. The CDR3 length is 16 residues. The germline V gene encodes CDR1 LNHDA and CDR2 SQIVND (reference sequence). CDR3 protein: CASSTGTPRGTGELFF. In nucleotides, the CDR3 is TGTGCCAGTAGTACTGGGACGCCAAGGGGCACCGGGGAGCTGTTTTTT.

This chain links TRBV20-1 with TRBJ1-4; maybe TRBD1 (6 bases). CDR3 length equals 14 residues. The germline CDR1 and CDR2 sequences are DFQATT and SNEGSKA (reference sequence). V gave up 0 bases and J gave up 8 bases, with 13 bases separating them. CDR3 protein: CSARETGQREKLFF. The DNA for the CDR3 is TGCAGTGCTAGAGAGACTGGACAGAGGGAAAAACTGTTTTTT.

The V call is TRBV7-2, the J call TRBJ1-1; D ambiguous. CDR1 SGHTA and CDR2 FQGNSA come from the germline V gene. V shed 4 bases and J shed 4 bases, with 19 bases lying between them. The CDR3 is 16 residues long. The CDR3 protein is CASSSAPGAKGTEAFF. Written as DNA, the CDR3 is TGTGCCAGCAGCTCGGCCCCGGGAGCTAAGGGCACTGAAGCTTTCTTT. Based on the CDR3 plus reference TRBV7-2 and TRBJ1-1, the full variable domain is GAGVSQSPSNKVTEKGKDVELRCDPISGHTALYWYRQSLGQGLEFLIYFQGNSAPDKSGLPSDRFSAERTGGSVSTLTIQRTQQEDSAVYLCASSSAPGAKGTEAFFGQGTRLTVV.

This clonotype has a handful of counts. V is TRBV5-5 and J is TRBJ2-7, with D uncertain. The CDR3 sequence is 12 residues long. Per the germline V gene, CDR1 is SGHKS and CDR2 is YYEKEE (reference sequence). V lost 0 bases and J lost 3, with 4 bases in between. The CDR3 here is CASSLALYEQYF. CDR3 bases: TGTGCCAGCAGCTTGGCACTCTACGAGCAGTACTTC.

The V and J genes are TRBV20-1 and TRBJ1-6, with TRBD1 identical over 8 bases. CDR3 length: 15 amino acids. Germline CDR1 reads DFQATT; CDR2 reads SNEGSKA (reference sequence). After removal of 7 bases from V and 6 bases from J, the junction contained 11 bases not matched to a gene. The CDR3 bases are TGCAGTGTCTCGAGAGGGGGGACAGGTAATTCACCCCTCCACTTT. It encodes CSVSRGGTGNSPLHF.

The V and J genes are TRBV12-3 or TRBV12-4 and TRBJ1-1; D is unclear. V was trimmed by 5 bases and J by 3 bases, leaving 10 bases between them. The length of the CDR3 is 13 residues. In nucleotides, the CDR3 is TGTGCCAGCAGTCTACAAGTAGACACTGAAGCTTTCTTT. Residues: CASSLQVDTEAFF.

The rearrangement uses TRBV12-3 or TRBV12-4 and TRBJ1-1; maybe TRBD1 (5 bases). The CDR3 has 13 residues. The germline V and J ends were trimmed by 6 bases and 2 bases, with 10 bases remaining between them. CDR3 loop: CASRDTFNTEAFF. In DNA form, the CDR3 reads TGTGCCAGCAGGGACACCTTCAACACTGAAGCTTTCTTT.

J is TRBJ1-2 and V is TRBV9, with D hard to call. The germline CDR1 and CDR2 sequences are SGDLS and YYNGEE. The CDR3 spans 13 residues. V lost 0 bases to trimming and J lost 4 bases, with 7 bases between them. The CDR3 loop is CASSVDRGYGYTF. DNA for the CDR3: TGTGCCAGCAGCGTAGATCGGGGCTATGGCTACACCTTC.

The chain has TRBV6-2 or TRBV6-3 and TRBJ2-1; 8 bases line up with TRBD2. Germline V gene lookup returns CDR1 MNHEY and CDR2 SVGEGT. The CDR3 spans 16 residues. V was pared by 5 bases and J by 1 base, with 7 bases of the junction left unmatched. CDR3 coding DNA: TGTGCCAGCAGTAACCCAGTAGCGGGGTCCTACAATGAGCAGTTCTTC. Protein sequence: CASSNPVAGSYNEQFF.

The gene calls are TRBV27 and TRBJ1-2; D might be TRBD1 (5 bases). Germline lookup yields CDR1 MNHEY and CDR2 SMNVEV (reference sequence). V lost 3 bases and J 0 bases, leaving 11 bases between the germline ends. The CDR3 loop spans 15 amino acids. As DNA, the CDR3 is TGTGCCAGCAGTTTGAGGGACGGGCCTAACTATGGCTACACCTTC. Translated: CASSLRDGPNYGYTF.

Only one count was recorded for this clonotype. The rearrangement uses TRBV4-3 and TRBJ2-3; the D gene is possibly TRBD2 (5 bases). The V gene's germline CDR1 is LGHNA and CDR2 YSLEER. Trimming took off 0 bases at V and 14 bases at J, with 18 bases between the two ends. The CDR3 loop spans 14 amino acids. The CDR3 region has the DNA TGCGCCAGCAGCCAAGATAGAGAGGACTCCAGCCGGTATTTT. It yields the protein CASSQDREDSSRYF.

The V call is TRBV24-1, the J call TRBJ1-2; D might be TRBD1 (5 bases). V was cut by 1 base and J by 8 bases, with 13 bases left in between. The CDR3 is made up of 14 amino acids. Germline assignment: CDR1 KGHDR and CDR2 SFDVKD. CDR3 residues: CATSDLGASWGYTF. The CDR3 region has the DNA TGTGCCACCAGTGATTTAGGGGCGTCCTGGGGCTACACCTTC.

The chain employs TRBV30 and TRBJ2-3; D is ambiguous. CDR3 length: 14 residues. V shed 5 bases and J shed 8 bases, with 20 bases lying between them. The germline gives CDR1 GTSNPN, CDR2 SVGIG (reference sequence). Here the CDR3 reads CAWGRLRMSGTQYF. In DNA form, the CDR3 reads TGTGCCTGGGGCCGCCTGCGTATGTCGGGTACGCAGTATTTT.

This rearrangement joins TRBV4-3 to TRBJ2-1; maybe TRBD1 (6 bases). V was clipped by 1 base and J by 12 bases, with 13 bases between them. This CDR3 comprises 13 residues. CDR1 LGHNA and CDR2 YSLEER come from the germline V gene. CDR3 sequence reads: CASSQGTAKGQFF. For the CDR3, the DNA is TGCGCCAGCAGCCAAGGGACAGCTAAAGGGCAGTTCTTC.

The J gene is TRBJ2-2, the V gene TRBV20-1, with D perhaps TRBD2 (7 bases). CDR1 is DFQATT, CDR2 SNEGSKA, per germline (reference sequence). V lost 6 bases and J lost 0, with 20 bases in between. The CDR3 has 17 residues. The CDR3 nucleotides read TGCAGTGCGGAAGAGGCAGGGCGGGGGCCGAACACCGGGGAGCTGTTTTTT. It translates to CSAEEAGRGPNTGELFF.

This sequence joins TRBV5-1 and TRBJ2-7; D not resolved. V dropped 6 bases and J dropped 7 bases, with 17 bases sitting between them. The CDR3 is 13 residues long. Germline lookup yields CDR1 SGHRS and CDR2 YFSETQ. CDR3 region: CASTTQIAGEQYF. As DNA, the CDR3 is TGCGCCAGCACAACCCAGATCGCTGGGGAGCAGTACTTC.